This entry lists 20 T cell receptor beta chains sequenced from one sample in a study of OX40 agonist ivuxolimab in advanced cancers. The data were produced by immunoSEQ multiplex PCR, yet TCRdb's version contains in-frame clones alone and is incomplete. The sample lists about 67,000 clones, roughly nine tenths occurring once. The material sequenced was CD4+ or CD8+ T cells sorted from blood, taken in a trial of the OX40 agonist ivuxolimab. These receptors all stem from an adult with an advanced solid tumor such as melanoma, head and neck, liver or kidney cancer.

This clone showed up just once. This rearrangement joins TRBV18 to TRBJ2-3; D remains ambiguous. V gave up 2 bases and J gave up 6 bases, with 9 bases separating them. Germline V gives CDR1 KGHSH, CDR2 LQKENI. The CDR3 sequence is 13 residues long. As DNA, the CDR3 is TGTGCCAGCTCACCATCTCTTGCGGATACGCAGTATTTT. Residues: CASSPSLADTQYF.

In its sample, this clone was seen a few times. The chain has TRBV11-2 and TRBJ2-7; D is uncertain. The V and J ends lost 1 base and 1 base respectively, with 8 bases between them. The CDR3 totals 14 residues. Germline values: CDR1 SGHAT, CDR2 FQNNGV. This CDR3 reads CASSLGARSYEQYF. The CDR3 DNA reads as TGTGCCAGCAGCTTAGGGGCCCGATCCTACGAGCAGTACTTC.

This clone was detected once. Written as DNA, the CDR3 is TGTGCCAGCAGCTTAGTAGGGGGATGGGGGGCGCCGGGCTACACCTTC. Translating it yields CASSLVGGWGAPGYTF. The rearrangement links TRBV7-2 to TRBJ1-2, with D possibly TRBD1 on 6 matching bases. The V end was cut by 1 base, the J end by 8 bases, with 20 bases between. This CDR3 region has 16 residues. CDR1 and CDR2 (germline): SGHTA, FQGNSA.

V is TRBV29-1 and J is TRBJ2-1; TRBD1 matches at 10 bases. Germline V CDR1 and CDR2: SQVTM, ANQGSEA. Losses at the gene ends were 2 bases for V and 7 bases for J; bases not matched to a gene: 5. The CDR3 covers 14 residues. CDR3 in amino acids: CSVERDRGNNEQFF. In DNA form, the CDR3 reads TGCAGCGTTGAAAGGGACAGGGGTAATAATGAGCAGTTCTTC.

The rearrangement uses TRBV7-2 and TRBJ2-7; D may match TRBD1 or TRBD2 (5 bases each). CDR1 and CDR2 (germline): SGHTA, FQGNSA. The CDR3 has 15 residues. V was pared by 1 base and J by 3 bases, with 13 bases between. This CDR3 is CASSLVGAGHYEQYF. The DNA for the CDR3 is TGTGCCAGCAGCTTAGTCGGGGCAGGCCACTACGAGCAGTACTTC.

The chain uses TRBV2 and TRBJ2-4; TRBD2 matches 12 bases. Per germline, CDR1 SNHLY and CDR2 FYNNEI. CDR3 length: 19 residues. J gave up 8 bases and V 6 bases, and 20 bases lay outside the gene matches. The CDR3 region has the DNA TGTGCCAGCAGCCAGACCCTAGCGGGAGGGCCTTTAGCCGGGGACATTCAGTACTTC. Protein product: CASSQTLAGGPLAGDIQYF.

The chain has TRBV7-2 and TRBJ2-1, with 7 bases that match TRBD2. This CDR3 contains 15 residues. Germline trimming cut 5 bases from V and 0 bases from J; bases unmatched to any gene: 4. The germline V gene has CDR1 SGHTA and CDR2 FQGNSA. Here the CDR3 reads CASSPLAASYNEQFF. The CDR3 region has the DNA TGTGCCAGCAGCCCCCTAGCGGCCTCCTACAATGAGCAGTTCTTC.

This chain links TRBV7-9 with TRBJ1-1; D ambiguous. This CDR3 comprises 13 residues. Trimming cost V 3 bases and J 3 bases, with 8 bases left between them. The V gene's germline CDR1 is SEHNR and CDR2 FQNEAQ (reference sequence). For the CDR3, the DNA is TGTGCCAGCAGCTTTAGAACGGACACTGAAGCTTTCTTT. As protein: CASSFRTDTEAFF.

The chain links TRBV11-3 to TRBJ2-5, with no clear D. The CDR3 has 11 residues. Trimming cost V 0 bases and J 4 bases, with 0 bases left between them. CDR1 is SGHNT, CDR2 YENEEA, per germline. CDR3: CASSLEETQYF. The CDR3 nucleotides are TGTGCCAGCAGCTTAGAAGAGACCCAGTACTTC.

The gene calls are TRBV6-6 and TRBJ1-2; 7 positions match TRBD1. V lost 5 bases, J lost 10 bases, and 7 bases stayed unmatched. The CDR3 sequence is 12 residues long. Germline CDR1 and CDR2: MNHNY and SVGAGI (reference sequence). Here the CDR3 reads CASSNRGSDYTF. CDR3 in DNA: TGTGCCAGCAGTAACAGGGGTTCTGACTACACCTTC.

The genes are TRBV28 and TRBJ1-1; no definite D call. The CDR3 is 15 amino acids. Germline lookup yields CDR1 MDHEN and CDR2 SYDVKM. V was shortened by 5 bases and J by 0 bases, with 13 bases between the two germline ends. The DNA of the CDR3 is TGTGCCAGCAGTACGGCCTCGACAATGAACACTGAAGCTTTCTTT. It is translated as CASSTASTMNTEAFF.

Details on this clone: Other DNA sequences in this specimen translate into the identical CDR3. The chain combines TRBV7-9 with TRBJ2-3; D is ambiguous. The CDR3 length is 13 residues. Looked up from germline, CDR1 is SEHNR and CDR2 is FQNEAQ (reference sequence). Deletions cut 3 bases from V and 2 bases from J, with 6 bases between. CDR3 loop: CASSFPSTDTQYF. In nucleotides, the CDR3 is TGTGCCAGCAGCTTCCCTTCCACAGATACGCAGTATTTT.

The chain combines TRBV6-5 with TRBJ2-7; D tentatively fits TRBD1 or TRBD2 (5 bases each). V dropped 11 bases and J dropped 6 bases, with 26 bases sitting between them. CDR1 and CDR2 from the germline V gene are MNHEY and SVGAGI. The CDR3 extends over 15 amino acids. CDR3 in amino acids: CAAQRASGTGGEQYF. The CDR3 nucleotides read TGTGCCGCCCAAAGAGCGTCCGGGACGGGTGGCGAGCAGTACTTC.

The rearrangement uses TRBV7-2 and TRBJ2-7; 8 bases are a match to TRBD1. This CDR3 has 14 amino acids. Germline loops: CDR1 SGHTA, CDR2 FQGNSA. Trimming removed 4 bases from V and 2 bases from J; junction bases left unmatched: 4. The CDR3 nucleotides are TGTGCCAGCAGCTCCTGGGGACAGGCCTACGAGCAGTACTTC. This gives the protein CASSSWGQAYEQYF.

The chain employs TRBV4-3 and TRBJ1-1; 8 bases line up with TRBD1. Germline CDR1 LGHNA, CDR2 YSLEER. J was trimmed by 5 bases and V by 4 bases; bases with no gene match: 3. The CDR3 is 13 amino acids. The CDR3 region is CASSLTGGTEAFF. CDR3 nucleotide sequence: TGCGCCAGCAGCCTTACAGGGGGTACTGAAGCTTTCTTT.

The chain links TRBV10-2 to TRBJ1-5; D unresolved. The length of the CDR3 is 13 residues. With 10 bases removed from V and 3 bases from J, the gap between germline ends came to 13 bases. Germline lookup yields CDR1 WSHSY and CDR2 SAAADI. CDR3 DNA: TGCGCCACCCGGTCCGGGTCCAATCAGCCCCAGCATTTT. Its translation is CATRSGSNQPQHF.

The chain couples TRBV28 to TRBJ1-3; D gene unclear. V was trimmed by 11 bases and J by 4 bases, leaving 9 bases between them. CDR1 MDHEN and CDR2 SYDVKM come from the germline V gene. The CDR3 is 11 residues long. CDR3 bases: TGTGCCCATAGAGGGGGAAACACCATATATTTT. Residues: CAHRGGNTIYF. The full variable domain, in which reference TRBV28 and TRBJ1-3 provide the parts outside the CDR3, is DVKVTQSSRYLVKRTGEKVFLECVQDMDHENMFWYRQDPGLGLRLIYFSYDVKMKEKGDIPEGYSVSREKKERFSLILESASTNQTSMYLCAHRGGNTIYFGEGSWLTVV.

V is TRBV11-2 and J is TRBJ2-7, with 9 bases that match TRBD2. The length of the CDR3 is 15 residues. The germline V gene encodes CDR1 SGHAT and CDR2 FQNNGV. The junction had 12 bases not matched to a gene; V was cut back by 8 bases and J by 4 bases. DNA for the CDR3: TGTGCCAGCGTGCGGGAGGGGAGTGGAACTTACGAGCAGTACTTC. Translated: CASVREGSGTYEQYF.

The V and J genes are TRBV18 and TRBJ1-5; TRBD1 might be the D (5 bases). The CDR3 is 13 residues long. Trimming removed 2 bases from V and 5 bases from J, with 7 bases in between. Germline V gene sequence: CDR1 KGHSH, CDR2 LQKENI. CDR3 residues: CASSPGGYQPQHF. Here the CDR3 DNA reads TGTGCCAGCTCACCAGGGGGGTATCAGCCCCAGCATTTT. Looking up the rest from reference TRBV18 and TRBJ1-5 gives the full variable domain: NAGVMQNPRHLVRRRGQEARLRCSPMKGHSHVYWYRQLPEEGLKFMVYLQKENIIDESGMPKERFSAEFPKEGPSILRIQQVVRGDSAAYFCASSPGGYQPQHFGDGTRLSIL.

The V and J genes are TRBV28 and TRBJ1-2, with D possibly matching TRBD1 (6 bases). This CDR3 is built from 15 residues. Germline CDR1 and CDR2: MDHEN and SYDVKM. The V end was cut by 5 bases, the J end by 0 bases, with 13 bases between. CDR3 sequence: CASSAGQYTNYGYTF. The CDR3 DNA is TGTGCCAGCAGTGCCGGACAGTACACTAACTATGGCTACACCTTC.